A selection of T cell receptor beta chains follows, all from one sample in a study of PD-L1 blockade in urothelial cancer. The protocol was immunoSEQ multiplex PCR, while the TCRdb copy is restricted to in-frame clones and leaves out a portion. This sample carries 90,000 to 130,000 clones, around 90% of them seen once, and the ten largest clones take less than 5%. The sequencing used PBMCs, collected around atezolizumab (anti-PD-L1) treatment. Every receptor here comes from a man aged 55 to 69 with urothelial cancer. Each CDR3 is given with its conserved first and last residue. The D gene is left open where the match is weak. Size tells how often a clone was seen (once, few, many) or the class of an expanded clone, and some rows leave it out.

length	D	V	size	J	DNA	CDR3
13	TRBD2	TRBV2	NA	TRBJ2-2	TGTGCCAGCAAACTAGCGGGGGCCCGGGAGCTGTTTTTT	CASKLAGARELFF
15	NA	TRBV5-1	NA	TRBJ2-1	TGCGCCAGCAGCTTGGTTGTGGGCCCCTACAATGAGCAGTTCTTC	CASSLVVGPYNEQFF
14	NA	TRBV28	NA	TRBJ1-2	TGTGCCAGCAGTTTTGGGGGGGCTAACTATGGCTACACCTTC	CASSFGGANYGYTF
16	TRBD2	TRBV7-2	NA	TRBJ2-7	TGTGCCAGCAGCTCATCCGGGGGGTCGTCATCCTACGAGCAGTACTTC	CASSSSGGSSSYEQYF
16	NA	TRBV5-1	NA	TRBJ2-5	TGCGCCAGCAGCTTGGCCGACGGCGGGACCCAAGAGACCCAGTACTTC	CASSLADGGTQETQYF
13	TRBD1	TRBV5-1	NA	TRBJ1-2	TGCGCCAGCAGCCCGGTGACAGGGGAAGGCTACACCTTC	CASSPVTGEGYTF
12	NA	TRBV28	NA	TRBJ2-7	TGTGCCAGCAGTCTACCGGGGTACGAGCAGTACTTC	CASSLPGYEQYF
19	TRBD2	TRBV7-3	NA	TRBJ2-1	TGTGCCAGCAGCGCTAATGGCCCCAGCGGGGGGGCCCCCTACAATGAGCAGTTCTTC	CASSANGPSGGAPYNEQFF
14	TRBD1	TRBV18	once	TRBJ1-2	TGTGCCAGCTCACCCGGGACAGCTAACTATGGCTACACCTTC	CASSPGTANYGYTF
16	TRBD2	TRBV5-1	NA	TRBJ2-2	TGCGCCAGCAGCACGGCGGGACTAGCGAGCACCGGGGAGCTGTTTTTT	CASSTAGLASTGELFF
15	NA	TRBV11-1	once	TRBJ2-7	TGTGCCAGCAGCACCACAGGGCTCAGGTCCGACGAGCAGTACTTC	CASSTTGLRSDEQYF
16	TRBD2	TRBV5-6	NA	TRBJ2-2	TGTGCCAGCAGCTTGGGTCTAGCGGGGGGCACCGGGGAGCTGTTTTTT	CASSLGLAGGTGELFF
16	TRBD2	TRBV27	NA	TRBJ2-3	TGTGCCAGCAGTTCCTCAGCGGGGGGGCCTAAAGATACGCAGTATTTT	CASSSSAGGPKDTQYF
15	NA	TRBV4-3	NA	TRBJ2-7	TGCGCCAGCAGCCAAGGTGGGGCCAAGGGCGCGGAGCAGTACTTC	CASSQGGAKGAEQYF
17	TRBD2	TRBV28	NA	TRBJ2-1	TGTGCCAGCAGCGAGGTGTCCAACGGGAGGGTAGTAAATGAGCAGTTCTTC	CASSEVSNGRVVNEQFF
16	TRBD1	TRBV9	NA	TRBJ2-3	TGTGCCAGCAGCGTAGCTTGGGACAGAACTACAGATACGCAGTATTTT	CASSVAWDRTTDTQYF
14	TRBD2	TRBV4-3	NA	TRBJ2-7	TGCGCCAGCAGCGAATACAGCGGGGTATACGAGCAGTACTTC	CASSEYSGVYEQYF
17	TRBD1	TRBV4-1	NA	TRBJ1-2	TGCGCCAGCAGCCCCTTAATAAGAAGACAGGGGGCGCGAGGCTACACCTTC	CASSPLIRRQGARGYTF
18	NA	TRBV5-1	NA	TRBJ2-7	TGCGCCAGCAGCTTGGGGCCCCTGACTAGGAGGGACGGTTACGAGCAGTACTTC	CASSLGPLTRRDGYEQYF
14	NA	TRBV5-1	once	TRBJ2-3	TGCGCCAGCAGCTGGGGGGTGAGCACAGATACGCAGTATTTT	CASSWGVSTDTQYF
17	TRBD2	TRBV13	NA	TRBJ2-1	TGTGCCAGCAGTAAGGGACTAGCGGGAGCGGCCTACAATGAGCAGTTCTTC	CASSKGLAGAAYNEQFF
17	TRBD1	TRBV27	NA	TRBJ2-2	TGTGCCAGCAGTTCCCCTCTGGGGACAGGAAGAACCGGGGAGCTGTTTTTT	CASSSPLGTGRTGELFF
16	TRBD1	TRBV6-4	NA	TRBJ1-2	TGTGCCAGCAGTTACTCGAGGGGACAGGGTAACTATGGCTACACCTTC	CASSYSRGQGNYGYTF
14	TRBD2	TRBV10-3	NA	TRBJ2-7	TGTGCCATCAGTGAACCTAGCGGGGCCTACGAGCAGTACTTC	CAISEPSGAYEQYF
14	NA	TRBV27	NA	TRBJ2-3	TGTGCCAGCAAACAGGGCTTGGGCACAGATACGCAGTATTTT	CASKQGLGTDTQYF
15	TRBD1	TRBV30	NA	TRBJ1-4	TGTGCCTGGAGCGCACAGGGGGTGCCCGGGAAAAAACTGTTTTTT	CAWSAQGVPGKKLFF
14	TRBD1	TRBV7-6	NA	TRBJ2-7	TGTGCCAGCAGCTTAGAGGACAGGGGATGGGAGCAGTACTTC	CASSLEDRGWEQYF
17	TRBD2	TRBV7-8	NA	TRBJ2-7	TGTGCCAGCAGCTTTGCCGGGACTAGCGGGAGACTGACAGCTCCGTACTTC	CASSFAGTSGRLTAPYF
16	TRBD1	TRBV5-4	NA	TRBJ2-3	TGTGCCAGCAGCACAGAAGGGGGCTTAGGCACAGATACGCAGTATTTT	CASSTEGGLGTDTQYF
13	TRBD1	TRBV6-5	NA	TRBJ2-7	TGTGCCAGGAATCTAGACAGGGGCTACGAGCAGTACTTC	CARNLDRGYEQYF
15	TRBD1	TRBV27	NA	TRBJ2-5	TGTGCCAGCAACGGTGTAACAGGGGGAAAAGAGACCCAGTACTTC	CASNGVTGGKETQYF
17	NA	TRBV19	NA	TRBJ2-4	TGTGCCAGTAGTACTTCCGGGACTGCAATAGCCAAAAACATTCAGTACTTC	CASSTSGTAIAKNIQYF
13	TRBD1	TRBV5-4	NA	TRBJ1-2	TGTGCCAGCAGCGCGGACAGGGATGGTGGCTACACCTTC	CASSADRDGGYTF
15	TRBD1	TRBV6-1	NA	TRBJ2-5	TGTGCCAGCAGTGAAGCCGGGACAGCCCGAGAGACCCAGTACTTC	CASSEAGTARETQYF
15	NA	TRBV5-4	NA	TRBJ2-2	TGTGCCAGCAGCTCAGGGGGCGGGGGAACCGGGGAGCTGTTTTTT	CASSSGGGGTGELFF
15	NA	TRBV19	few	TRBJ2-7	TGTGCCAGTAGTATTATTGCGGAGGCGAGCTACGAGCAGTACTTC	CASSIIAEASYEQYF
17	TRBD2	TRBV4-3	once	TRBJ2-3	TGCGCCAGCAGCCAAGATCCCCTTAGCGGGGGGCGGAATACGCAGTATTTT	CASSQDPLSGGRNTQYF
12	TRBD2	TRBV5-6	few	TRBJ2-1	TGTGCCAGCAGCGGGGGGGTATCTGAGCAGTTCTTC	CASSGGVSEQFF
14	NA	TRBV9	NA	TRBJ1-2	TGTGCCAGCAGCGGCGGGGGCGCCAACTATGGCTACACCTTC	CASSGGGANYGYTF
13	NA	TRBV7-8	NA	TRBJ2-7	TGTGCCAGCAGCTTAACTGCCACGGTCGAGCAGTACTTC	CASSLTATVEQYF
14	TRBD2	TRBV10-3	NA	TRBJ2-7	TGTGCCATTACCCCGACTAGCGGCAGCTACGAGCAGTACTTC	CAITPTSGSYEQYF
12	NA	TRBV30	NA	TRBJ2-1	TGTGCCTGGAGCCGACTAGTTTATGAGCAGTTCTTC	CAWSRLVYEQFF
16	NA	TRBV27	NA	TRBJ2-7	TGTGCCAGCAGTCGCTCACTCCGGGACTCCTATTACGAGCAGTACTTC	CASSRSLRDSYYEQYF
16	TRBD2	TRBV4-2	once	TRBJ2-3	TGTGCCAGCAGACGGACTTCTAGCGGGGGCGAAGATACGCAGTATTTT	CASRRTSSGGEDTQYF